Listed below are T cell receptor beta chains from one sample, sequenced in a study of graft-versus-host responses after intestinal transplantation. The antigens for these receptors are not known. Assay used: immunoSEQ multiplex PCR; TCRdb lists only in-frame clones, some missing. The data contain approximately 110,000 clones, around nine tenths of them singletons. Here the sequenced sample was unstimulated CD4+ T cells sorted from spleen or lymph node cells, taken before transplant. These receptors were collected from a human donor who was the organ donor for an intestinal transplant. The CDR3 runs from the conserved cysteine through the conserved F or W. A D gene is named only where the DNA matches it firmly. Clone sizes are given selectively: once, few, many, or a class where the clone is expanded.

TRBJ2-6 | NA | TRBV11-2 | NA | TGTGCCAGCAGCTTGTCGGGAGTCGATCGGGCCGGGGCCAACGTCCTGACTTTC | CASSLSGVDRAGANVLTF
TRBJ1-1 | TRBD1 | TRBV29-1 | NA | TGCAGCGCTGGACAGGGGGGGAACACTGAAGCTTTCTTT | CSAGQGGNTEAFF
TRBJ2-1 | NA | TRBV20-1 | NA | TGCAGTGCGGGACGGGACTTGCCGGGGTTCTTC | CSAGRDLPGFF
TRBJ2-3 | TRBD2 | TRBV7-2 | NA | TGTGCCAGCAGCTTAGGGACTAGCGGGAGCACAGATACGCAGTATTTT | CASSLGTSGSTDTQYF
TRBJ1-2 | TRBD1 | TRBV5-5 | NA | TGTGCCAGCAGCCCGGGACAGGGGGAGGGCTACACCTTC | CASSPGQGEGYTF
TRBJ2-7 | NA | TRBV5-1 | few | TGCGCCAGCAGCTTGGCCGGGAGTCTCTACGAGCAGTACTTC | CASSLAGSLYEQYF
TRBJ2-1 | NA | TRBV11-2 | NA | TGTGCCAGCAGCCCCGAAAGCAGCTACAATGAGCAGTTCTTC | CASSPESSYNEQFF
TRBJ1-4 | NA | TRBV5-1 | NA | TGCGCCAGCAGACGACAGTCAACCGGGACACCGACTAATGAAAAACTGTTTTTT | CASRRQSTGTPTNEKLFF
TRBJ2-6 | NA | TRBV7-2 | NA | TGTGCCAGCAGCCGGAGGGTCTCTGGGGCCAACGTCCTGACTTTC | CASSRRVSGANVLTF
TRBJ2-2 | TRBD2 | TRBV4-2 | NA | TGTGCCAGCAGCCAAGAGGGGCCATTCCCTCTAGCGGGATCGAACACCGGGGAGCTGTTTTTT | CASSQEGPFPLAGSNTGELFF
TRBJ1-1 | TRBD1 | TRBV19 | NA | TGTGCCAGTAGTATAGATTCCCCGGGACAGGGAAACACTGAAGCTTTCTTT | CASSIDSPGQGNTEAFF
TRBJ2-1 | TRBD1 | TRBV5-1 | NA | TGCGCCAGCAGCTTGGTTTCTACAGGGGGCTACAATGAGCAGTTCTTC | CASSLVSTGGYNEQFF
TRBJ1-5 | NA | TRBV18 | NA | TGTGCCAGCTCACCAAGCGGAGGGAGCTTAGGGCCCCAGCATTTT | CASSPSGGSLGPQHF
TRBJ1-1 | NA | TRBV6-5 | NA | TGTGCCAGCAGTTACATAAGGGCTACTGAAGCTTTCTTT | CASSYIRATEAFF
TRBJ2-5 | NA | TRBV7-3 | NA | TGTGCCAGCAGCCCCGGGTCTGGGGAGACCCAGTACTTC | CASSPGSGETQYF
TRBJ2-3 | NA | TRBV9 | NA | TGTGCCAGCAGTGCTTTGGGGGACGTGACAGATACGCAGTATTTT | CASSALGDVTDTQYF
TRBJ1-1 | NA | TRBV12-5 | NA | TGTGCTAGTGGTGTGGGACGGAAAGACAGCATGAACACTGAAGCTTTCTTT | CASGVGRKDSMNTEAFF
TRBJ1-2 | TRBD1 | TRBV4-1 | once | TGCGCCAGCAGCCAAGTGGCCCCCGGACAGGGGACCTATGGCTACACCTTC | CASSQVAPGQGTYGYTF
TRBJ1-1 | NA | TRBV29-1 | NA | TGCAGCGTTCTTGACACCTACATGAACACTGAAGCTTTCTTT | CSVLDTYMNTEAFF
TRBJ2-7 | NA | TRBV30 | NA | TGTGCCTGGAACCGGCAAAAGACAAGGGGACCCTACGAGCAGTACTTC | CAWNRQKTRGPYEQYF
TRBJ2-3 | TRBD2 | TRBV6-1 | NA | TGTGCCAGCAGCGTACTAGCGAGTAGCACAGATACGCAGTATTTT | CASSVLASSTDTQYF
TRBJ2-5 | NA | TRBV30 | NA | TGTGCCTGGAGTCGAGAACCCAAGGAGACCCAGTACTTC | CAWSREPKETQYF
TRBJ1-5 | TRBD1 | TRBV30 | NA | TGTGCCTGGAGTCCAGGGGGGCATCAGCCCCAGCATTTT | CAWSPGGHQPQHF
TRBJ2-7 | NA | TRBV5-1 | NA | TGCGCCAGCAGCGCTGACACGAGCTCCTACGAGCAGTACTTC | CASSADTSSYEQYF
TRBJ2-7 | NA | TRBV5-6 | few | TGTGCCAGCAGCTCCACTGGCGGGGTTTACGAGCAGTACTTC | CASSSTGGVYEQYF
TRBJ2-3 | NA | TRBV5-1 | NA | TGCGCCAGCAGCTTGAGTGGTGGAGTTAGCACAGATACGCAGTATTTT | CASSLSGGVSTDTQYF
TRBJ1-1 | TRBD1 | TRBV19 | NA | TGTGCCAGTAGTCAACAGGGGTCTGAAGCTTTCTTT | CASSQQGSEAFF
TRBJ2-3 | NA | TRBV5-6 | NA | TGTGCCAGCAGCTTTATAAGGGGGAGATGGGAAACGCAGTATTTT | CASSFIRGRWETQYF
TRBJ1-1 | TRBD1 | TRBV5-1 | NA | TGCGCCAGCAGCTTGTGGACAGGGAACACTGAAGCTTTCTTT | CASSLWTGNTEAFF
TRBJ2-7 | NA | TRBV6-1 | NA | TGTGCCAGCAGCCCCATGCCCAGCTTTTCGGACGAGCAGTACTTC | CASSPMPSFSDEQYF
TRBJ1-2 | NA | TRBV27 | NA | TGTGCCAGCAGTTTCGGACAGCCTTTTCACTATGGCTACACCTTC | CASSFGQPFHYGYTF
TRBJ1-1 | NA | TRBV19 | NA | TGTGCCAGTAGTTACCGGGGAGGGGAAGCTTTCTTT | CASSYRGGEAFF
TRBJ1-2 | TRBD1 | TRBV6-5 | NA | TGTGCCAGCAGTTATGGGACAGGGAACTATGGCTACACCTTC | CASSYGTGNYGYTF
TRBJ1-1 | NA | TRBV7-3 | NA | TGTGCCAGCAGCCCGGACAGTCTGAACACTGAAGCTTTCTTT | CASSPDSLNTEAFF
TRBJ1-1 | NA | TRBV6-5 | NA | TGTGCCAGCAGTGAAGCGCTCCTGGTTAGGTTT | CASSEALLVRF
TRBJ2-5 | NA | TRBV4-1 | once | TGCGCCAGCAGCCAAGCAACACAAGGCCCAGAGACCCAGTACTTC | CASSQATQGPETQYF
TRBJ1-3 | NA | TRBV21-1 | NA | TGTGCCAGCAGCATGGGACAAGACGGAAACACCATATATTTT | CASSMGQDGNTIYF
TRBJ1-2 | NA | TRBV6-5 | NA | TGTGCCAGCAGTTACTCGTCTCAGGGACCATATGGCTACACCTTC | CASSYSSQGPYGYTF
TRBJ2-1 | TRBD1 | TRBV5-1 | once | TGCGCCAGCAGCTTAACAGGGGTCCCCTACAATGAGCAGTTCTTC | CASSLTGVPYNEQFF
TRBJ1-4 | NA | TRBV5-8 | NA | TGTGCCAGCAGCTTGACGGGGGGCACTAATGAAAAACTGTTTTTT | CASSLTGGTNEKLFF
TRBJ1-5 | NA | TRBV28 | NA | TGTGCCAGCAGTTTAGCCGCTCAGGGAGAGGGCAATCAGCCCCAGCATTTT | CASSLAAQGEGNQPQHF
TRBJ2-5 | TRBD2 | TRBV4-2 | NA | TGTGCCAGCAGCCAAGATCGGGGACTAGCGGGAGGGCAGTACTTC | CASSQDRGLAGGQYF
TRBJ1-1 | NA | TRBV19 | NA | TGTGCCAGTAGGGCAGGACATAGGAACACTGAAGCTTTCTTT | CASRAGHRNTEAFF
TRBJ2-7 | NA | TRBV7-2 | NA | TGTGCCAGCAGACCCGGACCAACCTACGAGCAGTACTTC | CASRPGPTYEQYF
TRBJ2-2 | NA | TRBV2 | NA | TGTGCCAGCAGGTTCACGGCGGCCGGGGAGCTGTTTTTT | CASRFTAAGELFF
TRBJ2-1 | TRBD2 | TRBV7-6 | NA | TGTGCCAGCAGCCAAGGACTAGCGGGAGGGGAGGCGGGTGAGCAGTTCTTC | CASSQGLAGGEAGEQFF
TRBJ1-1 | NA | TRBV2 | NA | TGTGCCAGCTACTACTACACTGAAGCTTTCTTT | CASYYYTEAFF
TRBJ2-6 | NA | TRBV9 | NA | TGTGCCAGCACGCGGTCTGGGGCCAACGTCCTGACTTTC | CASTRSGANVLTF
TRBJ2-7 | NA | TRBV11-2 | once | TGTGCCAGCAGCTTATTGGGGGGACCTGATGCGGCGCCGTACTTC | CASSLLGGPDAAPYF
TRBJ2-1 | TRBD1 | TRBV28 | NA | TGTGCCAGCACTCAGACCGGGACAGGCTCCTACAATGAGCAGTTCTTC | CASTQTGTGSYNEQFF